These T cell receptor beta chains were read from a single sample in a study of post-analysis software for immune sequencing data. TCRdb re-called the PCR reads through MiXCR, storing one row per CDR3 protein. The sample has just over 250,000 distinct CDR3 sequences, 30% to 45% seen once. Sequencing used blood. The receptors here all came from a girl aged 10-17 years with multiple sclerosis. Both conserved end residues are part of each CDR3.

V | length | CDR3
TRBV12-3/TRBV12-4 | 15 | CASSLDDRGPGGYTF
TRBV21-1 | 18 | CAFCSGTSVPSDYNEQFF
TRBV28 | 15 | CASSLGGQARGIQYF
TRBV9 | 13 | CASSPGGSTEAFF
TRBV2 | 11 | CASRVQGILYF
TRBV7-2 | 15 | CASRMVGAGNTEAFF
TRBV7-3 | 13 | CASSLTMAAEAFF
TRBV5-1 | 12 | CASSVGQEKAFF
TRBV7-3 | 13 | CASSLTRQDEQFF
TRBV5-8 | 16 | CASSFLRSGDRDTQYF
TRBV10-3 | 14 | CAISDGSGRDEQYF
TRBV5-1 | 18 | CASSPWEGGGSSYNEQFF
TRBV5-1 | 13 | CASTPPVGDTQYF
TRBV4-1 | 16 | CASSQVDGFFNTEAFF
TRBV5-1 | 18 | CASSNGAGGSSGANVLTF
TRBV5-6 | 20 | CASNTKGRGHTVDLNEKLFF
TRBV20-1 | 12 | CRGQGSSYEQYF
TRBV6-2/TRBV6-3 | 14 | CASSLSYRATEAFF
TRBV20-1 | 13 | CSARLAGHNEQFF
TRBV5-1 | 14 | CASSWTGAHQPQHF
TRBV6-6 | 13 | CASSPGHNYEQYF
TRBV6-5 | 14 | CASSYRGGTGELFF
TRBV10-3 | 11 | CAISDGNTIYF
TRBV6-6 | 15 | CASSRQGGGNQPQHF
TRBV20-1 | 15 | CSASSGTGRTDTQYF
TRBV7-2 | 13 | CASRILAGTEQFF
TRBV25-1 | 13 | CASSVYGANVLTF
TRBV7-2 | 14 | CASSLAQHSYEQYF
TRBV20-1 | 16 | CSADMDLAADYNEQFF
TRBV4-1 | 14 | CASSMKQGEYGYTF
TRBV3-1 | 20 | CASSQEWGGGDTYSYNKQFF
TRBV5-1 | 13 | CASSMGPDTEAFF
TRBV29-1 | 14 | CSVGRGSGHNEQFF
TRBV14 | 18 | CASSQDPPREGRNNEQFF
TRBV2 | 17 | CASSPRTGSSSNQPQHF
TRBV5-1 | 14 | CASSSTGGRESQHF
TRBV20-1 | 13 | CSARLRGTYEQYF
TRBV7-2 | 16 | CASSSDRTSGFYEQYF
TRBV12-3/TRBV12-4 | 14 | CASILLGVSTEAFF
TRBV2 | 14 | CASSEVRTNYGYTF
TRBV5-5 | 13 | CASSLEPHNEQYF